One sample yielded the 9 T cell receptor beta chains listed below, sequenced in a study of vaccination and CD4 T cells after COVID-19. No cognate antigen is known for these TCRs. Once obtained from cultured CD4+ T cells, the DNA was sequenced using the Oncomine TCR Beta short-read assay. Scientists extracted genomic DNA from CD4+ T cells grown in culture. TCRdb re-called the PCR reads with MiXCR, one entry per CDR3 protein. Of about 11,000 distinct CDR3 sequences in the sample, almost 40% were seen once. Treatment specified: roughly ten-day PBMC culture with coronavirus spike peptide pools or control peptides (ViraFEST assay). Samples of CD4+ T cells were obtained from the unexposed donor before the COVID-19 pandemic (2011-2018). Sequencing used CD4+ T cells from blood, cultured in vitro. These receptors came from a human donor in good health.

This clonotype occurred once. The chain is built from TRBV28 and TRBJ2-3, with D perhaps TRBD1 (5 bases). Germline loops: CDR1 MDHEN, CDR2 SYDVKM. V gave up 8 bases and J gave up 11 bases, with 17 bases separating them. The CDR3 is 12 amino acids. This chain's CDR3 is CASEKNRGGQYF. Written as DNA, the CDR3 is TGTGCCAGCGAGAAGAATAGGGGTGGGCAGTATTTT. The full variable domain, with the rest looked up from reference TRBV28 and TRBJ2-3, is DVKVTQSSRYLVKRTGEKVFLECVQDMDHENMFWYRQDPGLGLRLIYFSYDVKMKEKGDIPEGYSVSREKKERFSLILESASTNQTSMYLCASEKNRGGQYFGPGTRLTVL.

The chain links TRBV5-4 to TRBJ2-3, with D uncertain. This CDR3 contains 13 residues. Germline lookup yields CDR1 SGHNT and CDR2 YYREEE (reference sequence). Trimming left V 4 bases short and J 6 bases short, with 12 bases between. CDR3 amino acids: CASSPPAVDTQYF. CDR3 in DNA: TGTGCCAGCAGCCCCCCCGCCGTGGATACGCAGTATTTT.

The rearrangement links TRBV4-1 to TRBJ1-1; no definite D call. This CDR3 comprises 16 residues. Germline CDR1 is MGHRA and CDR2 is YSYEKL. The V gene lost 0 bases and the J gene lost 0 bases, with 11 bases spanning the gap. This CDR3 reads CASSQEEGRLNTEAFF. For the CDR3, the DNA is TGCGCCAGCAGCCAAGAGGAAGGACGGCTGAACACTGAAGCTTTCTTT.

DNA of the CDR3: TGTGCCAGCACACTGAACACTGAAGCTTTCTTT. Amino acids: CASTLNTEAFF. V gene TRBV6-1 combines with J gene TRBJ1-1; D is unclear. Germline values: CDR1 MNHNS, CDR2 SASEGT. The CDR3 totals 11 residues. The V end was cut by 7 bases, the J end by 0 bases, with 3 bases between.

CDR3 amino acids: CASSYGWIFSYEQYF. The CDR3, as DNA: TGTGCCAGCAGTTACGGCTGGATATTTTCCTACGAGCAGTACTTC. The chain uses TRBV6-5 and TRBJ2-7; no firm D call. Trimming stripped 2 bases from V and 1 base from J, with 12 bases between. The CDR3 has 15 amino acids. CDR1 and CDR2 from the germline V gene are MNHEY and SVGAGI.

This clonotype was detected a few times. Here the CDR3 DNA reads TGTGCCAGCAGTGAAGTACTAGCGGGCACAGATACGCAGTATTTT. Its translation is CASSEVLAGTDTQYF. The V call is TRBV6-1, the J call TRBJ2-3; 8 nucleotides line up with TRBD2. Looked up from germline, CDR1 is MNHNS and CDR2 is SASEGT. The CDR3 sequence is 15 residues long. V lost 1 base, J lost 1 base, and 1 base stayed unmatched.

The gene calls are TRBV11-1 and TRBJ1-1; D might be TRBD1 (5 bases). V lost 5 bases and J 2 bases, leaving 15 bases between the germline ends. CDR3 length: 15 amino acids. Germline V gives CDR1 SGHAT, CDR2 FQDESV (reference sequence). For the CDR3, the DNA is TGTGCCAGCAGCAAATCGACAGATTTTAACACTGAAGCTTTCTTT. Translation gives CASSKSTDFNTEAFF.

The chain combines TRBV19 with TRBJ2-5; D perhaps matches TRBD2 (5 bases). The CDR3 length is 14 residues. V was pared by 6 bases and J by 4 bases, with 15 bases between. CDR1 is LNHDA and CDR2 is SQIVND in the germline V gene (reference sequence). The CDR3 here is CASRPTGIGETQYF. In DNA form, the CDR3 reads TGTGCCAGTAGACCTACGGGAATCGGAGAGACCCAGTACTTC. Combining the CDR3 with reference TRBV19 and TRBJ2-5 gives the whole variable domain DGGITQSPKYLFRKEGQNVTLSCEQNLNHDAMYWYRQDPGQGLRLIYYSQIVNDFQKGDIAEGYSVSREKKESFPLTVTSAQKNPTAFYLCASRPTGIGETQYFGPGTRLLVL.

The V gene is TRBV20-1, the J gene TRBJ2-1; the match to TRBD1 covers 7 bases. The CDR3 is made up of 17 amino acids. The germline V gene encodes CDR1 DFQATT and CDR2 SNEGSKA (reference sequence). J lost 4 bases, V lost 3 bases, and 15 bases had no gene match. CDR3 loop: CSARALDRVWDYNEQFF. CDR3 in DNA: TGCAGTGCTAGGGCCCTTGACAGGGTATGGGATTACAATGAGCAGTTCTTC.